The clone carrying this TCR beta chain was seen a single time. The entry originates in a study of blood T cell repertoires in COVID-19. Study-wide background: Some COVID-19 samples were acute and others convalescent; all came from the United States, Italy and Spain. In each case, the material was cDNA or gDNA derived from T cells, B-cell-depleted T cells, or PBMCs.

The CDR3 is 15 amino acids. After removal of 0 bases from V and 4 bases from J, the junction contained 6 bases not matched to a gene. The V gene's germline CDR1 is SGHRS and CDR2 YFSETQ. Original processing notes: Scientists estimated how many nucleated cells there were by amplifying reference gene primers. Measured with immunoSEQ multiplex PCR; TCRdb has only the in-frame clones, and not every one. V, J and clone size were drawn from that table, and D and trimming were deduced from the DNA. The sample has 150,000 to 200,000 clones, about 85% seen once; the top ten hold 2.5% to 4%. What was sequenced was peripheral blood. This sequence originates from a human donor with acute or convalescent COVID-19. The donor label of this sample is uncertain. This rearrangement joins TRBV5-1 to TRBJ1-2; 7 bases map to TRBD1. Written as DNA, the CDR3 is TGCGCCAGCAGCTTGGTTGGGACAGAGCGCTATGGCTACACCTTC. It translates to CASSLVGTERYGYTF. The entire variable domain, with the rest obtained from reference TRBV5-1 and TRBJ1-2, is as follows: KAGVTQTPRYLIKTRGQQVTLSCSPISGHRSVSWYQQTPGQGLQFLFEYFSETQRNKGNFPGRFSGRQFSNSRSEMNVSTLELGDSALYLCASSLVGTERYGYTFGSGTRLTVV.